This T cell receptor (beta chain) came from a study of blood T cell repertoires in COVID-19. In the study overall: From T cells, B-cell-depleted T cells, or PBMCs came the material, which was cDNA or gDNA.

Measured with immunoSEQ multiplex PCR; TCRdb has only the in-frame clones, and not every one. The sample lists roughly 130,000 clones; 90% were seen once. Germline CDR1 is MGHDK and CDR2 is SYGVNS. This CDR3 region has 18 residues. V lost 5 bases, J lost 1 base, and 13 bases stayed unmatched. This receptor was taken from a man between 50 and 59 years old with active COVID-19. The chain carries TRBV25-1 and TRBJ2-1; 8 nucleotides agree with TRBD2. The sample consisted of peripheral blood. The CDR3 loop reads CASSTPPGSGSSYNEQFF. CDR3 DNA sequence: TGTGCCAGCAGTACACCCCCCGGAAGCGGGAGTTCCTACAATGAGCAGTTCTTC.